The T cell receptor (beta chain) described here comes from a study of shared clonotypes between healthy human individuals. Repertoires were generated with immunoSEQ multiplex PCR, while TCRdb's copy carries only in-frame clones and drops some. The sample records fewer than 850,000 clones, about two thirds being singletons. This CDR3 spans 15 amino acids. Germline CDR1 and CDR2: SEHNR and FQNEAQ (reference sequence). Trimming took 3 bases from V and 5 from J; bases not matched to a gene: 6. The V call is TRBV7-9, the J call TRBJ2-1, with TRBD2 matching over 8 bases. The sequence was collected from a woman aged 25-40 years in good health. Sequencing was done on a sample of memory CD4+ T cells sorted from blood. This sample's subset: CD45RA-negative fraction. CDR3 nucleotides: TGTGCCAGCAGCTTTCCAGCGGGAGCGCACAATGAGCAGTTCTTC. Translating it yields CASSFPAGAHNEQFF.